The entry below describes one T cell receptor beta chain. Each CDR3 protein gets one entry after TCRdb re-called the 5' RACE reads with MiXCR. The data hold about 140,000 distinct CDR3 sequences, with roughly 13% observed a single time. This record comes from a study of T-cell memory formation after mild COVID-19. The CDR3 is 14 amino acids. The germline V gene has CDR1 SGHNT and CDR2 YYREEE (reference sequence). V lost 2 bases to trimming and J lost 1 base, with 8 bases between them. Sequencing input: PBMCs or a T cell subset sorted from them (not recorded which). The TCR sequence derives from an adult woman who had mild COVID-19 (a few samples of this study predate the infection). Cell type and time point are not known. The chain carries TRBV5-4 and TRBJ2-3; weak D call: TRBD2 (5 bases). The CDR3 nucleotides are TGTGCCAGCAGCTTCCGGGATCGCACAGATACGCAGTATTTT. The encoded protein is CASSFRDRTDTQYF.